This TCR beta chain appears in the sequencing data of a study of blood T cell repertoires in COVID-19. On the study more broadly: The United States, Italy and Spain supplied acute and convalescent COVID-19 samples. Sample material is recorded as cDNA or gDNA derived from T cells, B-cell-depleted T cells, or PBMCs.

The CDR3 length is 13 residues. CDR1 and CDR2 from the germline V gene are SEHNR and FQNEAQ (reference sequence). J was trimmed by 9 bases and V by 3 bases; bases with no gene match: 4. Some clones are missing from TCRdb's copy, which holds only in-frame ones; the method was immunoSEQ multiplex PCR. The table lists under 150,000 clones, around 80% of them singletons. Adults between roughly 18 and 89 years of age took part from 24 US areas. The clonotype comes from a man aged 40-49 years with acute COVID-19. Sequenced material: PBMCs or T cells enriched from blood (not recorded which). The J gene is TRBJ2-1, the V gene TRBV7-9; 8 bases are a match to TRBD1. Written as DNA, the CDR3 is TGTGCCAGCAGCTTGCGACAGGGGAGTGAGCAGTTCTTC. Residues: CASSLRQGSEQFF.